What follows describes a single T cell receptor beta chain. These data come from a study of T cell responses to AZD1222 COVID-19 vaccine. The protocol was immunoSEQ multiplex PCR, while the TCRdb copy is restricted to in-frame clones and leaves out a portion. The sample lists 150,000 to 180,000 clones; roughly nine tenths were seen once. V gave up 2 bases and J gave up 8 bases, with 18 bases separating them. Per germline, CDR1 GTSNPN and CDR2 SVGIG (reference sequence). The CDR3 extends over 15 amino acids. This TCR derives from an adult in good health. The sample was peripheral blood, taken on day 0 of MenACWY control vaccination. This chain uses TRBV30 with TRBJ1-4; D is uncertain. Written as DNA, the CDR3 is TGTGCCTGGAGTTCCCCGAGGACCCCCGGAGAAAAACTGTTTTTT. It codes for CAWSSPRTPGEKLFF.